The source of this TCR beta chain is a study of blood T cell repertoires in COVID-19. Study at large: Spain, Italy and the United States supplied samples that represented acute and convalescent COVID-19.

V gave up 6 bases and J gave up 2 bases; unmatched junction bases: 10. The CDR3 length is 16 residues. The germline V gene encodes CDR1 LGHNT and CDR2 FRNRAP. The table came from immunoSEQ multiplex PCR; TCRdb's copy has only in-frame clones and leaves some out. This table holds about 180,000 clones, roughly 84% found once. The clonotype was recovered from a woman of 80 years or more with acute or convalescent COVID-19. Sequencing was carried out using peripheral blood. The rearrangement joins TRBV12-5 to TRBJ2-7; TRBD2 matches 10 bases. The CDR3 region is CASGPVAGGPPYEQYF. In DNA form, the CDR3 reads TGTGCTAGTGGCCCCGTAGCGGGAGGCCCCCCCTACGAGCAGTACTTC.